This is a list of T cell receptor beta chains from one sample in a study of T cell responses to AZD1222 COVID-19 vaccine. Here immunoSEQ multiplex PCR was the method, and the copy in TCRdb shows in-frame clones only, minus some. The table includes about 190,000 clones, approximately 91% detected once. Sample: peripheral blood, taken on day 0 of AZD1222 vaccination. These receptors were collected from an adult in good health. Both conserved end residues are part of each CDR3. D genes are given only for firm matches.

11,TRBV19,.,TRBJ1-1,TGTGCCAGTAGTCAAGTGGGGGAAGCTTTCTTT,CASSQVGEAFF
12,TRBV19,.,TRBJ1-2,TGTGCCAGTAGCCAGATTAACTATGGCTACACCTTC,CASSQINYGYTF
14,TRBV11-2,.,TRBJ1-1,TGTGCCAGCAGCTTAGGGGGGACTGCTACTGAAGCTTTCTTT,CASSLGGTATEAFF
13,TRBV10-1,.,TRBJ2-3,TGCGCCAGCAGTGAGTCTAGCACAGATACGCAGTATTTT,CASSESSTDTQYF
17,TRBV5-4,TRBD1,TRBJ1-3,TGTGCCAGCAGCTTGGGGGGGGACAGGGGCCCTGGAAACACCATATATTTT,CASSLGGDRGPGNTIYF
12,TRBV28,.,TRBJ2-3,TGTGCCAGCAGCTGGACCACAGATACGCAGTATTTT,CASSWTTDTQYF
14,TRBV5-1,.,TRBJ2-5,TGCGCCAGCAGCTTGGCCGGGACGGAAGAGACCCAGTACTTC,CASSLAGTEETQYF
11,TRBV24-1,.,TRBJ1-4,TGTGCCACCAACCAAACCGGGAGGGGGGTTTTT,CATNQTGRGVF
15,TRBV27,.,TRBJ2-7,TGTGCCAGCAGTACGACGCAACGATACTCCTACGAGCAGTACTTC,CASSTTQRYSYEQYF
14,TRBV29-1,.,TRBJ2-1,TGCAGCGGACTCGGGGAGAGCTCCTACAATGAGCAGTTCTTC,CSGLGESSYNEQFF
14,TRBV5-4,.,TRBJ2-7,TGTGCCAGCAGCTACGGGCCCTCCTCCTACGAGCAGTACTTC,CASSYGPSSYEQYF
14,TRBV7-9,.,TRBJ1-3,TGTGCCAGCAGCTTAGGGGGTGTTGGAAACACCATATATTTT,CASSLGGVGNTIYF
11,TRBV29-1,.,TRBJ1-1,TGCAGCGTTCGAGGGGGGTTTGAAGCTTTCTTT,CSVRGGFEAFF
14,TRBV10-3,TRBD2,TRBJ2-3,TGTGCCATCACTAGCGGGAGGGGTAGAGATACGCAGTATTTT,CAITSGRGRDTQYF
13,TRBV6-5,.,TRBJ1-3,TGTGCCAGCGATCTAAAAAATGGAAACACCATATATTTT,CASDLKNGNTIYF
19,TRBV5-1,TRBD2,TRBJ2-3,TGCGCCAGCAGACGAACCTGGACTAGCGGGGGGGCTAACACAGATACGCAGTATTTT,CASRRTWTSGGANTDTQYF
16,TRBV7-3,TRBD2,TRBJ2-1,TGTGCCAGCAGCTTAGATGGACTAGCACGGACGGATGAGCAGTTCTTC,CASSLDGLARTDEQFF
17,TRBV24-1,.,TRBJ2-1,TGTGCCACCAGCGACTCTCTCACGGGAGCCTACAGTGATGAGCAGTTCTTC,CATSDSLTGAYSDEQFF
16,TRBV19,.,TRBJ1-2,TGTGCCAGTATCGATATTCATCGGACTTCCAACTATGGCTACACCTTC,CASIDIHRTSNYGYTF
16,TRBV27,TRBD2,TRBJ2-3,TGTGCCAGCAGTTTTCTAGCGGGTGCCGGAACAGATACGCAGTATTTT,CASSFLAGAGTDTQYF